This TCR beta chain was sequenced in a study of cytomegalovirus exposure and HLA in healthy donors. Sequencing was performed with immunoSEQ multiplex PCR; in TCRdb, only in-frame clones are kept and a portion is missing. The sample holds 150,000 to 200,000 clones, around 86% seen once. Germline lookup yields CDR1 SGHRS and CDR2 YFSETQ. V shed 4 bases, J shed 4 bases, and the junction held 15 bases outside the gene matches. The CDR3 length is 17 residues. The sample was PBMCs. This chain links TRBV5-1 with TRBJ2-7; 9 nucleotides align to TRBD1. This TCR came from a woman under 30 in good health and CMV-seronegative. The CDR3 DNA reads as TGCGCCAGCAGCACACGGACAGGGGCGCCCTATGGGTACGAGCAGTACTTC. Translated, it gives CASSTRTGAPYGYEQYF.